This entry lists 27 T cell receptor beta chains sequenced from one sample in a study of T cell changes during pregnancy in multiple sclerosis. Sequencing used immunoSEQ multiplex PCR; TCRdb keeps in-frame clones, though not all of them. The data contain 78,000 or so clones, about 89% of them singletons. The sample here was CD4+ T cells from peripheral blood mononuclear cells, taken before pregnancy. The source of these receptors is a female donor with multiple sclerosis, enrolled in a pregnancy study.

This chain connects TRBV7-2 to TRBJ2-7; a possible D gene is TRBD2 (5 bases). The CDR3 sequence is 13 residues long. Germline CDR1 reads SGHTA; CDR2 reads FQGNSA. CDR3 amino acids: CASREAEPYEQYF. The CDR3 DNA is TGTGCAAGCCGGGAAGCGGAGCCCTACGAGCAGTACTTC.

The V and J genes are TRBV18 and TRBJ1-1; 8 bases match TRBD1. Germline values: CDR1 KGHSH, CDR2 LQKENI. J was trimmed by 0 bases and V by 1 base; bases with no gene match: 4. The length of the CDR3 is 16 residues. In DNA form, the CDR3 reads TGTGCCAGCTCACCACGGACAGGGACCATGAACACTGAAGCTTTCTTT. Translating it yields CASSPRTGTMNTEAFF.

V gene TRBV9 combines with J gene TRBJ2-1; D remains unclear. Germline V gene data show CDR1 as SGDLS and CDR2 as YYNGEE. CDR3 length equals 15 residues. Trimming pared 3 bases from V and 4 bases from J, leaving 14 bases between. CDR3 in DNA: TGTGCCAGCAGCGCTGATCCGCACAAATACAATGAGCAGTTCTTC. Translating gives CASSADPHKYNEQFF.

CDR3 sequence: CASSAHTSSRNTGELFF. The CDR3 DNA reads TGTGCCAGCAGTGCTCATACTAGCTCCCGGAACACCGGGGAGCTGTTTTTT. This sequence joins TRBV6-1 and TRBJ2-2; weak D call: TRBD2 (6 bases). CDR1 and CDR2 from the germline V gene are MNHNS and SASEGT. Trimming took off 4 bases at V and 1 base at J, with 16 bases between the two ends. The CDR3 totals 17 residues.

V and J are TRBV5-4 and TRBJ2-1, with a weak D call TRBD2 (6 bases). V gave up 4 bases and J gave up 0 bases, with 11 bases separating them. In germline, CDR1 is SGHNT, CDR2 YYREEE (reference sequence). The CDR3 contains 15 residues. For the CDR3, the DNA is TGTGCCAGCAGCGGTGGAGGGGCCTCCTACAATGAGCAGTTCTTC. Encoded protein: CASSGGGASYNEQFF.

The V call is TRBV5-1, the J call TRBJ2-1; no clear D gene. The CDR3 sequence is 12 residues long. Germline CDR1 reads SGHRS; CDR2 reads YFSETQ. V lost 1 base to trimming and J lost 7 bases, with 6 bases between them. The CDR3 DNA sequence: TGCGCCAGCAGCTTGAATCGGAATGAGCAGTTCTTC. It yields the protein CASSLNRNEQFF.

This rearrangement joins TRBV11-3 to TRBJ2-1; 7 nucleotides line up with TRBD1. This CDR3 is 17 amino acids long. The junction had 13 bases not matched to a gene; V was cut back by 5 bases and J by 3 bases. Germline lookup yields CDR1 SGHNT and CDR2 YENEEA. The CDR3 DNA is TGTGCCAGCAGCGAGAGGGGAAGGGACAGAATCTACAATGAGCAGTTCTTC. Amino acids: CASSERGRDRIYNEQFF.

J is TRBJ2-3 and V is TRBV7-9; D is possibly TRBD2 (6 bases). The CDR3 totals 14 residues. Trimming took off 1 base at V and 5 bases at J, with 10 bases between the two ends. From germline, CDR1 is SEHNR and CDR2 FQNEAQ (reference sequence). The CDR3 DNA reads TGTGCCAGCAGCTTAGTTGCGGGGCTAGATACGCAGTATTTT. It encodes CASSLVAGLDTQYF.

The chain employs TRBV5-5 and TRBJ2-3; D perhaps matches TRBD2 (6 bases). CDR1 and CDR2 (germline): SGHKS, YYEKEE (reference sequence). CDR3 length equals 14 residues. Trimming took 3 bases from V and 2 from J, leaving 10 bases between them. In nucleotides, the CDR3 is TGTGCCAGCAGCTACCGGGACTTCACAGATACGCAGTATTTT. Protein product: CASSYRDFTDTQYF.

The J gene is TRBJ1-2, the V gene TRBV29-1; 10 nucleotides align to TRBD1. CDR1 is SQVTM, CDR2 ANQGSEA, per germline. V shed 6 bases, J shed 6 bases, and the junction held 1 base outside the gene matches. The CDR3 contains 11 residues. CDR3 in DNA: TGCAGCGTGACAGGGGGCAATGGCTACACCTTC. Its translation: CSVTGGNGYTF.

The V gene is TRBV5-6, the J gene TRBJ2-1; TRBD2 matches at 8 bases. Germline CDR1 and CDR2: SGHDT and YYEEEE. This CDR3 comprises 16 residues. Trimming took 4 bases from V and 2 from J; bases not matched to a gene: 8. The CDR3 protein is CASSQKRELTYNEQFF. As DNA, the CDR3 is TGTGCCAGCAGCCAAAAGCGGGAGTTAACCTACAATGAGCAGTTCTTC.

This clone has a single count. This chain joins TRBV7-9 and TRBJ1-4; no clear D. The CDR3 totals 16 residues. Germline V gene data show CDR1 as SEHNR and CDR2 as FQNEAQ (reference sequence). The V end was cut by 1 base, the J end by 4 bases, with 13 bases between. This chain's CDR3 is CASSLVASQSNEKLFF. The CDR3, as DNA: TGTGCCAGCAGCTTAGTTGCATCACAGAGTAATGAAAAACTGTTTTTT. Based on the CDR3 plus reference TRBV7-9 and TRBJ1-4, the full variable domain is DTGVSQNPRHKITKRGQNVTFRCDPISEHNRLYWYRQTLGQGPEFLTYFQNEAQLEKSRLLSDRFSAERPKGSFSTLEIQRTEQGDSAMYLCASSLVASQSNEKLFFGSGTQLSVL.

The chain is built from TRBV5-6 and TRBJ2-5; D gene uncertain. V lost 1 base, J lost 3 bases, and 7 bases lay in between. The CDR3 has 13 amino acids. CDR1 and CDR2 from the germline V gene are SGHDT and YYEEEE. CDR3 amino acids: CASSLLQKETQYF. CDR3 bases: TGTGCCAGCAGCTTGTTACAGAAAGAGACCCAGTACTTC.

This clone appeared once. The rearrangement uses TRBV29-1 and TRBJ2-1; 7 nucleotides line up with TRBD1. The V segment lost 8 bases and the J segment 9 bases; nucleotides outside the gene matches: 16. CDR3 length equals 14 residues. Germline lookup yields CDR1 SQVTM and CDR2 ANQGSEA. The CDR3 protein is CSSPGTDTAGEQFF. The CDR3 DNA follows: TGCAGCTCGCCCGGGACAGATACAGCCGGTGAGCAGTTCTTC.

The chain recombines TRBV18 with TRBJ2-7; tentatively, D is TRBD1 (6 bases). In germline, CDR1 is KGHSH, CDR2 LQKENI. The CDR3 extends over 14 amino acids. V lost 6 bases to trimming and J lost 3 bases, with 15 bases between them. CDR3 DNA: TGTGCCAGCTCCCGTGCCGGGACAAACTACGAGCAGTACTTC. Its protein product is CASSRAGTNYEQYF.

V gene TRBV11-3 combines with J gene TRBJ2-1; 11 bases are shared with TRBD2. The germline V gene has CDR1 SGHNT and CDR2 YENEEA. This CDR3 is built from 15 residues. The V gene end was trimmed by 3 bases and the J gene end by 5 bases; junction bases not matched to a gene: 3. The CDR3 DNA follows: TGTGCCAGCAGCTTTAGCGGGGGGGCCAACAATGAGCAGTTCTTC. It is translated as CASSFSGGANNEQFF.

V usage is TRBV2 and J usage is TRBJ1-2, with a weak D call TRBD1 (6 bases). Germline V gene data show CDR1 as SNHLY and CDR2 as FYNNEI. Trimming left V 7 bases short and J 7 bases short, with 13 bases between. The CDR3 covers 12 residues. This CDR3 is CASTEQGTGYTF. In nucleotides, the CDR3 is TGTGCCAGCACCGAACAGGGAACTGGCTACACCTTC.

The chain combines TRBV7-6 with TRBJ2-5; D not resolved. Between the trimmed V and J ends, which lost 2 bases and 2 bases, there was a span of 12 bases. The CDR3 loop spans 15 amino acids. Looked up from germline, CDR1 is SGHVS and CDR2 is FNYEAQ. In nucleotides, the CDR3 is TGTGCCAGCAGCTTAACTGGGCAGGCACAAGAGACCCAGTACTTC. It is translated as CASSLTGQAQETQYF.

This clone has only one observation. This CDR3 reads CASSRRGGSSYNEQFF. The CDR3 coding sequence is TGTGCCAGCAGCCGAAGGGGCGGGAGTTCCTACAATGAGCAGTTCTTC. The rearrangement joins TRBV11-3 to TRBJ2-1; 7 nucleotides match TRBD2. Trimming cost V 5 bases and J 1 base; bases outside gene matches: 8. Looked up from germline, CDR1 is SGHNT and CDR2 is YENEEA. This CDR3 spans 16 amino acids. Full variable domain (outside the CDR3, taken from reference TRBV11-3 and TRBJ2-1): EAGVVQSPRYKIIEKKQPVAFWCNPISGHNTLYWYLQNLGQGPELLIRYENEEAVDDSQLPKDRFSAERLKGVDSTLKIQPAELGDSAVYLCASSRRGGSSYNEQFFGPGTRLTVL.

The J gene is TRBJ2-5, the V gene TRBV19; 14 bases match TRBD2. With 4 bases clipped from V and 6 bases from J, the junction kept 7 bases outside the gene matches. This CDR3 spans 16 amino acids. Germline CDR1 reads LNHDA; CDR2 reads SQIVND (reference sequence). The CDR3 coding sequence is TGTGCCAGTAGTACAGGACTAGCGGGGGGTAGGAAGACCCAGTACTTC. It is translated as CASSTGLAGGRKTQYF.

The J gene is TRBJ1-5, the V gene TRBV9; the D is unclear. V was trimmed by 0 bases and J by 3 bases, leaving 10 bases between them. This CDR3 spans 15 amino acids. From germline, CDR1 is SGDLS and CDR2 YYNGEE. The CDR3 DNA follows: TGTGCCAGCAGCGTAGAACCGGGAGTCAATCAGCCCCAGCATTTT. Translated: CASSVEPGVNQPQHF.

V and J are TRBV7-2 and TRBJ2-5; 7 nucleotides match TRBD1. The germline V gene encodes CDR1 SGHTA and CDR2 FQGNSA. This CDR3 is built from 15 residues. V was pared by 1 base and J by 5 bases, with 7 bases of the junction left unmatched. The DNA for the CDR3 is TGTGCCAGCAGCTTAGGATCCACAGGGGTGGAGACCCAGTACTTC. This gives the protein CASSLGSTGVETQYF.

The chain combines TRBV6-1 with TRBJ1-6, with D unresolved. The CDR3 covers 15 residues. V lost 6 bases and J 6 bases, leaving 15 bases between the germline ends. Germline CDR1 is MNHNS and CDR2 is SASEGT. The CDR3 spells CASRTTPGSNSPLHF. The CDR3 coding sequence is TGTGCCAGCAGAACCACCCCAGGTAGTAATTCACCCCTCCACTTT.

V and J are TRBV7-3 and TRBJ2-1, with 10 bases lining up with TRBD1. The V and J ends lost 6 bases and 10 bases, in that order; junction bases with no gene match: 9. The CDR3 loop spans 14 amino acids. The germline CDR1 and CDR2 sequences are SGHTA and FQGTGA. The CDR3 DNA reads as TGTGCCAGCAGGCGGGACAGGGGCTATGGGGAGCAGTTCTTC. This translates into CASRRDRGYGEQFF.

The J gene is TRBJ2-1, the V gene TRBV6-5, with 9 positions matching TRBD1. CDR3 size: 15 residues. Germline CDR1 is MNHEY and CDR2 is SVGAGI. V shed 4 bases and J 0 bases; nucleotides not matched to a gene: 1. This CDR3 reads CASSSTGGSYNEQFF. The CDR3 DNA sequence: TGTGCCAGCAGTTCGACAGGGGGCTCCTACAATGAGCAGTTCTTC.

The chain joins TRBV6-6 to TRBJ1-1, with D possibly TRBD1 on 6 matching bases. V lost 10 bases, J lost 5 bases, and 14 bases lay in between. Per the germline V gene, CDR1 is MNHNY and CDR2 is SVGAGI (reference sequence). The CDR3 has 12 residues. For the CDR3, the DNA is TGTGCCACCAAGGGGGTTCCGACTGAAGCTTTCTTT. Protein sequence: CATKGVPTEAFF.

V usage is TRBV7-9 and J usage is TRBJ2-3; possible D gene TRBD2, 5 bases. CDR1 is SEHNR and CDR2 is FQNEAQ in the germline V gene (reference sequence). This CDR3 has 14 residues. The V end was cut by 3 bases, the J end by 8 bases, with 15 bases between. CDR3 DNA: TGTGCCAGCAGCTTTATATGGGAAGCGGTTACGCAGTATTTT. Protein product: CASSFIWEAVTQYF.